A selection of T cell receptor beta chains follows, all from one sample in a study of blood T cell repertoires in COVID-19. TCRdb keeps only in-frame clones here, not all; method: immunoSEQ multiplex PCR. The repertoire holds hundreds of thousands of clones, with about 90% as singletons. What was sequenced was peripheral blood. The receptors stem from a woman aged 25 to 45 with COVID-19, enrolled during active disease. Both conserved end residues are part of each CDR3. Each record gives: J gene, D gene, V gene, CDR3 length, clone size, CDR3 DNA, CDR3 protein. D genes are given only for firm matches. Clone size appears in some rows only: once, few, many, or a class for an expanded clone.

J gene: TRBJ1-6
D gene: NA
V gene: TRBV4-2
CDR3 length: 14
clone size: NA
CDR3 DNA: TGTGCCAGCAGCCAAAGAGTGGCGGATTCACCCCTCCACTTT
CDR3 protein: CASSQRVADSPLHF

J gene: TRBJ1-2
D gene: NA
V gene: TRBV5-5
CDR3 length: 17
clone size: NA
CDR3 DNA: TGTGCCAGCAGCTTGCCCCCCACGACAGATACTAACTATGGCTACACCTTC
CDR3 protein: CASSLPPTTDTNYGYTF

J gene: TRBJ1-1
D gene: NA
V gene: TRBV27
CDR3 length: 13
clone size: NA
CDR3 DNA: TGTGCCAGCAGTTTCGGGGGGAACACTGAAGCTTTCTTT
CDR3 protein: CASSFGGNTEAFF

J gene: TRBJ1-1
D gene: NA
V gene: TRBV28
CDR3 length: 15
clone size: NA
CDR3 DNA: TGTGCCAGCACCCTCCCGGGTGGGGGCCACACTGAAGCTTTCTTT
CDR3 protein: CASTLPGGGHTEAFF

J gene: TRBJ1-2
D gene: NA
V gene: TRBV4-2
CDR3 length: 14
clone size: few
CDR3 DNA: TGTGCCAGCAGCCAAGACGGTAGTAGCTATGGCTACACCTTC
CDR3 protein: CASSQDGSSYGYTF

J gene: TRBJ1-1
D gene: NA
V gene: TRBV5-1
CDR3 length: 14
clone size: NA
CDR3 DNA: TGCGCCAGCAGCTTGACAGGGCAAGACACTGAAGCTTTCTTT
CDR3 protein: CASSLTGQDTEAFF

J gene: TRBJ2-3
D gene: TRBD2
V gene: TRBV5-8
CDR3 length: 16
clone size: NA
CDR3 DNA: TGTGCCAGCAGTTATATACGCGGGGGACCCACAGATACGCAGTATTTT
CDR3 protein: CASSYIRGGPTDTQYF

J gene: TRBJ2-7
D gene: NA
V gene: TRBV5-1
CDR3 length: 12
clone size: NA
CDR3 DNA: TGCGCCAGCAGCCCGCCAGCGGAGGAGCAGTACTTC
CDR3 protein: CASSPPAEEQYF

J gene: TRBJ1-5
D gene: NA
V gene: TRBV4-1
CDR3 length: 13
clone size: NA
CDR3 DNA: TGCGCCAGCAGCCAACTACTGGTTCAGCCCCAGCATTTT
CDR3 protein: CASSQLLVQPQHF

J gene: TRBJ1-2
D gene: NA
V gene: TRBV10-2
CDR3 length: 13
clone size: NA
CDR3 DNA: TGCGCCAGCAGTGAAAGGCAGGGTCTAGGCTACACCTTC
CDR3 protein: CASSERQGLGYTF

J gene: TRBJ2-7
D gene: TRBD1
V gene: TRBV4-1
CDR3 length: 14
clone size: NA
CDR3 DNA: TGCGCCAGCAGCCAGCTCGACAGGGTAGCCGAGCAGTACTTC
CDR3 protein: CASSQLDRVAEQYF

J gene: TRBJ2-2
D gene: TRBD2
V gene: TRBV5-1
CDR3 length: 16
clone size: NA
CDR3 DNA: TGCGCCAGCAGCTCCCGGGACTACCAGAACACCGGGGAGCTGTTTTTT
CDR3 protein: CASSSRDYQNTGELFF

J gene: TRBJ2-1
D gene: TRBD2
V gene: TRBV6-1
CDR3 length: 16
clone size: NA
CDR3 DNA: TGTGCCAGCAGTGAAACATGGACTAGCGGGCACAATGAGCAGTTCTTC
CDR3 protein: CASSETWTSGHNEQFF

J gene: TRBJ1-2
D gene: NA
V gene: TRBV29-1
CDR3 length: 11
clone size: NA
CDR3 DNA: TGCAGCGTTGTGTTGAGATATGGCTACACCTTC
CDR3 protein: CSVVLRYGYTF

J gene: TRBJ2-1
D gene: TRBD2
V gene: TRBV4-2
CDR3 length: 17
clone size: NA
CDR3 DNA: TGTGCCAGCAGCCAACGCCTAGGCGGGGGGGCCTACAATGAGCAGTTCTTC
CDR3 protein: CASSQRLGGGAYNEQFF

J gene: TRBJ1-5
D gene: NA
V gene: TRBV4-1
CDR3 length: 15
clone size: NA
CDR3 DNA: TGCGCCAGCAGTCCTACAGGCCCCGCTCATCAGCCCCAGCATTTT
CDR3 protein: CASSPTGPAHQPQHF

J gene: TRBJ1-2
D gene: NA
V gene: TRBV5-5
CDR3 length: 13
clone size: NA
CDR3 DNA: TGTGCCAGCAGTAATGCTATTCGGGGTGGCTACACCTTC
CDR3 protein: CASSNAIRGGYTF

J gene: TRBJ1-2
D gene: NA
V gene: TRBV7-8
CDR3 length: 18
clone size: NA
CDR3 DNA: TGTGCCAGCAGCTTAGTGGCGTCAGGGGTACGGAGTCAAAGCGGCTACACCTTC
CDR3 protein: CASSLVASGVRSQSGYTF

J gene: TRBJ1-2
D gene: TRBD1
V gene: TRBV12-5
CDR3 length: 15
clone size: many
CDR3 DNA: TGTGCTAGTGGTCCCCCCGGGACAGGGGGCCACGGCTACACCTTC
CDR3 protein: CASGPPGTGGHGYTF

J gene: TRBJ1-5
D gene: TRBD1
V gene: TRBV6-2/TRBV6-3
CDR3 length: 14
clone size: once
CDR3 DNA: TGTGCCAGCAGTTGGGGACAGGGGGACCAGCCCCAGCATTTT
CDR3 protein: CASSWGQGDQPQHF

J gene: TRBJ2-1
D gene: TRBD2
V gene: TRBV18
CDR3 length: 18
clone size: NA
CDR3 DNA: TGTGCCAGCTCATCTGAGGGACTAGCGGGTTTAATATACAATGAGCAGTTCTTC
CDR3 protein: CASSSEGLAGLIYNEQFF

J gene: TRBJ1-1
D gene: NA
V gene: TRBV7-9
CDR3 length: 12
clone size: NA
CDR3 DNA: TGTGCCAGCAGCCCAACGGAGGGGAAAGCTTTCTTT
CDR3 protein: CASSPTEGKAFF

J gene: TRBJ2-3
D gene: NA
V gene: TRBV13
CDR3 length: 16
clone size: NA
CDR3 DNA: TGTGCCAGCAACCGGTGGGGCACCTTTAACACAGATACGCAGTATTTT
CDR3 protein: CASNRWGTFNTDTQYF

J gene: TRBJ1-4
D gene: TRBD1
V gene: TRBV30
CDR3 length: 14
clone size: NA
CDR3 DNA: TGTGCCTGGAGTCGGGACAGGGTGGGGGAAAAACTGTTTTTT
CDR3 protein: CAWSRDRVGEKLFF

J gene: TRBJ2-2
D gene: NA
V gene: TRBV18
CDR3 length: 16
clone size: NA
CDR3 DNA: TGTGCCAGCTCACCACTAAAGGGAGGGAACACCGGGGAGCTGTTTTTT
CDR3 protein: CASSPLKGGNTGELFF

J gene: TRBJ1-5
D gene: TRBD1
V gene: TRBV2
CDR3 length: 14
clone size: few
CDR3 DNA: TGTGCCAGCAGTGGGGGCAGGGGGCGTCAGCCCCAGCATTTT
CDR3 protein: CASSGGRGRQPQHF

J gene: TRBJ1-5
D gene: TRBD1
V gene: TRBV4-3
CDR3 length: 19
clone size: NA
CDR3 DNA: TGCGCCAGCAGCCAACCGAATAGGGGACAGTTCTATAGCAATCAGCCCCAGCATTTT
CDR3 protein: CASSQPNRGQFYSNQPQHF

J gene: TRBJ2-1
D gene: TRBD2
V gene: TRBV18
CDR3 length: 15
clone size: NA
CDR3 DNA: TGTGCCAGCTCACTTACTAGCGGGGAGTACAATGAGCAGTTCTTC
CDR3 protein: CASSLTSGEYNEQFF

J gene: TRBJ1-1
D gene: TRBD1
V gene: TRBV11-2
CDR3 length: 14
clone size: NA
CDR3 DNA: TGTGCCAGCAGTTATGACAGGGCCCACACTGAAGCTTTCTTT
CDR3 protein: CASSYDRAHTEAFF

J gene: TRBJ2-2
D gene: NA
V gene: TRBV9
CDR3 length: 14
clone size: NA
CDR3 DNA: TGTGCCAGCAGCGTAGCTTCGGGGGCCGGGGAGCTGTTTTTT
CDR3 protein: CASSVASGAGELFF

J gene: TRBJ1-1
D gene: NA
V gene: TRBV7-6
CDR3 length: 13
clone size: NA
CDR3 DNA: TGTGCCAGCAGCTTGACAGCGAACACTGAAGCTTTCTTT
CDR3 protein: CASSLTANTEAFF

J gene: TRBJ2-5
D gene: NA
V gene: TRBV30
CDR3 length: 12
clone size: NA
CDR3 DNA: TGTGCCTGGAGTGACAGGGAAGAGACCCAGTACTTC
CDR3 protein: CAWSDREETQYF

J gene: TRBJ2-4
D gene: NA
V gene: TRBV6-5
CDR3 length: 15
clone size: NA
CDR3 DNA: TGTGCCCCCGGGTCGGGGGTAAGGGCCAAAAACATTCAGTACTTC
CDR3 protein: CAPGSGVRAKNIQYF

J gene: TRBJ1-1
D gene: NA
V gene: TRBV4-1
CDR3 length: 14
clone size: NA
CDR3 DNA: TGCGCCAGCAGATCTACCTCCCAGAACACTGAAGCTTTCTTT
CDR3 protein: CASRSTSQNTEAFF

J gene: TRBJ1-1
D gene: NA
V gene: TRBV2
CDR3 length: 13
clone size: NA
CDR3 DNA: TGTGCCAGCAGAAACAGGGTTCACACTGAAGCTTTCTTT
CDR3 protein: CASRNRVHTEAFF

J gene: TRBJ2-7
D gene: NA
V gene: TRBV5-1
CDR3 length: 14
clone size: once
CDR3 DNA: TGCGCCAGCAGCTTGGGCCCTATGGCCTACGAGCAGTACTTC
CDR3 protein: CASSLGPMAYEQYF

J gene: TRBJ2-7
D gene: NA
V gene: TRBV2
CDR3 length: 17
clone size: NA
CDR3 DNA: TGTGCCAGCTTCGGGACAACAACCCAATTGTCGAAGTACGAGCAGTACTTC
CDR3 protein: CASFGTTTQLSKYEQYF

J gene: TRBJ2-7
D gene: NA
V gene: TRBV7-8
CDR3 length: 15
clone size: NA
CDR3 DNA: TGTGCCAGCAGCCCACCACACGGGGGAGACTACGAGCAGTACTTC
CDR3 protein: CASSPPHGGDYEQYF

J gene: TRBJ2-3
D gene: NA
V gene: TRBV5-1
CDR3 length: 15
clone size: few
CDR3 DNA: TGCGCCAGCAGCAAATTACAGGGTAGCACAGATACGCAGTATTTT
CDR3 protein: CASSKLQGSTDTQYF